The T cell receptor (beta chain) described here comes from a study of cytomegalovirus exposure and HLA in healthy donors (dated by TCRdb to 2016 to 2017). Looking at the study overall: An earlier analysis of 587 of the donors reported 250 to 300 Gb of sequence data and around 110 million unique TCR beta sequences from 190 million or so T cells. Around 320 gigabases of sequencing data and approximately 84 million unique TCR sequences were included in an early release covering under 650 HLA-typed donors. The genetic ancestry cluster associated with self-reported Caucasian donors included roughly 84% of the roughly 400 genotyped donors. The study aimed to test whether signatures of past pathogen exposure could be identified by cataloging public T cell receptors. The T cell repertoires of around 730 subjects were profiled by immunosequencing and related to cytomegalovirus serostatus. In addition to the first cohort of 666 subjects, a separate validation cohort of 120 different subjects was used. To predict cytomegalovirus infection status, the study brought together high-throughput TCR immunosequencing, statistical association of individual TCRs with disease status, and machine learning. In a later analysis, previously published TCR beta repertoires from about 670 donors were re-analyzed and high-resolution HLA genotyping was added so that TCR occurrence patterns could be studied. In the later analysis, no new phenotypic data were used to find candidate immune exposures; instead, reliance was placed on TCR beta sequences and their occurrence across donors. An earlier analysis of around 580 of the donors used high-throughput TCR beta sequencing to judge whether each TCR beta V gene segment behaved as functional or pseudogenic. Donor age, sex, ethnicity and CMV serostatus were collected together with the repertoire data. Genome-wide SNP genotypes for about 65% of the roughly 670 donors were used in a later genetic analysis, which treated that subset as a discovery cohort. All discovery cohort repertoires had been generated using a single sequencing platform. Both class I and class II loci were covered by HLA typing, at four-digit resolution. The number of donors typed differed by locus, with roughly 629-640 for A, B, C, DRB1 and DQB1, approximately 500 for DQA1, nearly 610 for DPA1, and under 490 for DPB1. About five DR-DQ haplotypes were handled as single units for association and clustering because linkage in the cohort was strong. Among a few hundred genotyped donors of the cohort, an average of roughly 240,000 unique TCR beta nucleotide sequences were sequenced per donor, around 20% of them non-productive.

Receptor amplification or capture employed the immunoSEQ multiplex PCR assay. For the multiplex PCR, a mixture combining 60 forward primers for TCR Vbeta segments and 13 reverse primers for TCR Jbeta segments was used. Amplification of the CDR3 region of rearranged TCR beta genes was performed with a multiplex PCR assay on genomic DNA. The amplified TCR beta libraries were sequenced on the Illumina HiSeq System as 87-base-pair reads. As for the original processing: A later analysis counted some 74 million unique TCR beta chains across the 670 or so repertoires, and 10 million to 11 million of these chains were shared by at least two donors. A nearest-neighbor algorithm error-corrected the raw reads and collapsed the reads into unique sequences, merging closely related sequences to remove PCR and sequencing errors. Alignment of CDR3 sequences to IMGT reference sequences was used to assign V, D and J gene segments. For a sequence to be retained, at least a six-nucleotide match to both a V gene segment and a J gene segment was required. Rearrangements were classified as productive when the CDR3 lacked stop codons and remained in frame with V and J, and all other rearrangements were classified as non-productive. Following IMGT convention, CDR3 was defined as the stretch from the second conserved V-encoded cysteine to the conserved J-encoded phenylalanine. In an earlier analysis of roughly 610 of the donors, sequences lacking an unambiguous match to a single V gene segment were excluded. In an earlier analysis of 587 of the donors, V segments were called functional above 56.7% productive rearrangements and were called segregating when the between-donor standard deviation exceeded 5%. To diagnose cytomegalovirus status from the catalog of TCR beta chain sequences, a statistical classification framework was built. A later analysis assigned V and J genes by comparing TCR nucleotide sequences with IMGT/GENE-DB human TR gene sequences. A later analysis assigned CDR3 sequences and most-parsimonious VDJ recombination scenarios with the TCRdist pipeline. A later analysis defined each TCR beta chain by its CDR3 amino acid sequence plus V-gene family, and excluded reads lacking a unique V-gene family. To address suspected cross-contamination and a sequencing artifact, a later analysis removed 592 highly shared, low-generation-probability nucleotide sequences. In a later analysis, a clonal expansion index for each public chain was calculated from normalized within-repertoire ranks of inferred template counts. In a later analysis, generation probabilities were computed with a VDJ recombination model fitted to out-of-frame rearrangements, and the resulting probabilities were checked against IGoR. In a later analysis, TCR-TCR, TCR-HLA and TCR-CMV co-occurrence was scored with hypergeometric tests, and a repertoire-size bias correction was applied to TCR pairs. In a later analysis, false discovery rates were estimated by permuting HLA or CMV assignments 20 times. In a later analysis, co-occurring TCRs were grouped using DBSCAN, and TCRdist sequence similarity was added for clustering within HLA-allele-positive subsets. Repertoires with fewer than 30,000 or more than 120,000 public chains were left out of co-occurrence clustering, as were several repertoires with anomalous nucleotide sharing. Entries here come from immuneACCESS through TCRdb and include only in-frame sequences with V and J called. Some clones fail to appear in such tables; in the studies checked, an unresolved V gene covers under half of the shortfall, and the cause of the remainder is unknown. From that table come the V and J calls and clone size; the DNA was used to work out D and trimming. The sample table holds about 84,000 clones. The ten largest clones add up to 0.45% to 0.7% of the sample.

Overall results and qualifications from the work: A later analysis reported that several top co-occurrence clusters appeared linked to parvovirus B19, influenza, CMV and Epstein-Barr virus. A later analysis found that TCR association rates varied across HLA loci, with DRB1 alleles showing the most associated TCRs and HLA-C alleles the fewest. A later analysis found that HLA-associated TCR beta chains were more clonally expanded and had lower generation probabilities than equally common non-associated chains. Presence/absence analyses assumed roughly uniform sequencing depth across donors, an assumption that may not hold. A cluster of highly shared sequence variants was judged likely to be a technical artifact of the sequencing pipeline. A later genetic analysis associated a missense DCLRE1C variant with V-gene and J-gene trimming of TCR beta chains, and an independent cohort replicated the association. Because counts were too low, about 17 rarely observed V segments, including chromosome 9 orphons, were excluded from the earlier analysis of 587 of the donors. A further reported finding was that TCR beta sequences accurately predicted the HLA-A and HLA-B alleles for most subjects in the first cohort. Three of the identified cytomegalovirus-associated TCR beta chains were confirmed in vitro to be specific for cytomegalovirus antigens. The study listed 150 to 200 TCR beta chains as associated with cytomegalovirus. In a later analysis, more than 15,000 TCR beta sequences were associated with specific HLA alleles at a false discovery rate of 0.05. Immune exposure information for the cohort was limited to CMV serostatus. The classifier was reported to diagnose cytomegalovirus status with high specificity and sensitivity in both the original cohort and the validation cohort. Only TCR beta chains were sequenced in this cohort, and the absence of alpha or paired-chain data limited detectable features. Linkage disequilibrium might explain the correlated functional status among segregating V segments, but an unknown experimental factor could not be excluded. When HLA alleles, especially DR and DQ, strongly co-occurred, attributing TCR associations to individual alleles was difficult. According to the authors, the approach could potentially be generalized to other disease states and immunological phenotypes. In a later genetic analysis, fewer N-insertions in productive TCRs were reported among donors in an Asian-associated ancestry cluster than the approximately 670-donor mean. Because the 87-base-pair reads could not distinguish some IMGT-functional V segments, including TRBV6-2 and TRBV6-3, those segments were excluded. Most TCR sequences were seen in very few donors, while some public TCRs were found in many individuals. A later analysis found that most CMV-associated TCR beta chains appeared HLA-restricted, with HLA associations seemingly driven largely by CMV exposure. HLA typing was unavailable for some donors at each locus, so association tests used only the typed subset. In an earlier analysis of around 600 of the donors, most TCR beta V segments were observed in productive rearrangements about 87% or about 30% of the time, broadly matching IMGT annotations.

Turning to this clone: This clone's antigen is unknown.

In total, approximately 700 healthy bone marrow donors made up the cohort. Cohort members were all nominally healthy when sampled, although unrecorded immune exposures were likely present. The donor was CMV seronegative and was included in the group of a few hundred seronegative cohort members. Every donor gave a peripheral blood sample, and the peripheral blood mononuclear cells from that sample were used for TCR beta sequencing. Genomic DNA was extracted from the blood cell samples with the Qiagen DNeasy Blood Extraction Kit. Including cysteine and phenylalanine, the CDR3 has 15 amino acids. Only CDR3 DNA remains: 45 bases, in frame from the first base. Per the germline V gene, SGHTA is the CDR1 and FQGTGA is the CDR2. V sheds 0 bases and J sheds 0 bases, leaving 6 bases between their ends.

The chain employs TRBV7-3 and TRBJ1-3; the D gene is not confidently resolved. The sequence was obtained from a man aged 45-65 years in good health and CMV-seronegative. Sequenced input: PBMCs. The DNA sequence follows: TGTGCCAGCAGCTTAACACGAGGCTCTGGAAACACCATATATTTT. This encodes CASSLTRGSGNTIYF.